This T cell receptor (beta chain) derives from a study of radiotherapy plus CTLA-4 blockade in lung cancer. Study-level findings and limits: Reportedly, early blood T cell clone dynamics best predicted response, with interferon-beta.

Notes on this clone: Its antigen remains unidentified.

Method: immunoSEQ multiplex PCR; TCRdb's copy keeps in-frame clones and lacks some. The repertoire holds 45,000 or so clones, with approximately 76% as singletons. The TCR was taken from a human donor with non-small cell lung cancer who had stable disease on radiotherapy plus ipilimumab. The sample consisted of peripheral blood, taken from a patient treated with radiotherapy plus ipilimumab.

The CDR3 region is CASSYSGTGYNEQFF. CDR3 DNA sequence: TGTGCCAGCAGTTACTCCGGGACAGGATACAATGAGCAGTTCTTC. The chain carries TRBV6-5 and TRBJ2-1, with TRBD1 identical over 8 bases. CDR1 is MNHEY and CDR2 is SVGAGI in the germline V gene. V was clipped by 0 bases and J by 4 bases; unmatched bases: 2. The length of the CDR3 is 15 residues.